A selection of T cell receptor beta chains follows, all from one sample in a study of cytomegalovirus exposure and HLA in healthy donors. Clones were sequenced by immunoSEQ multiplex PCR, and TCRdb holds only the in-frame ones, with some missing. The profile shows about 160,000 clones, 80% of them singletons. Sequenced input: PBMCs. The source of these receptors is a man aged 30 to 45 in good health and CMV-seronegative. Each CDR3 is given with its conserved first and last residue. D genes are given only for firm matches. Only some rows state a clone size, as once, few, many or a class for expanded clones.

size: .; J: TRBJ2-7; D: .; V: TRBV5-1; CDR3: CASSGGVLSYEQYF; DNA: TGCGCCAGCAGCGGCGGGGTACTCTCCTACGAGCAGTACTTC
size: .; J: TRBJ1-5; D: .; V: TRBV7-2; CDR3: CASSFSSEGVSNQPQHF; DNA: TGTGCCAGCAGCTTTTCATCAGAGGGGGTTAGCAATCAGCCCCAGCATTTT
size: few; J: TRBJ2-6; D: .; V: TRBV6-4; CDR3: CASSDRGTGANVLTF; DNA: TGTGCCAGCAGTGACAGGGGAACTGGGGCCAACGTCCTGACTTTC
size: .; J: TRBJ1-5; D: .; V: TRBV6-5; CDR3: CASSQGSGNNQPQHF; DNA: TGTGCCAGCAGCCAAGGGAGCGGAAACAATCAGCCCCAGCATTTT
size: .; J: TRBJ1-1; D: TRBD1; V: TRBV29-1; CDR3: CSGYRGNTEAFF; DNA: TGCAGCGGCTACAGGGGGAACACTGAAGCTTTCTTT
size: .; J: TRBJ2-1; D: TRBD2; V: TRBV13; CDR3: CASSPLAGLKSEQFF; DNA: TGTGCCAGCAGCCCGCTAGCGGGACTCAAAAGTGAGCAGTTCTTC
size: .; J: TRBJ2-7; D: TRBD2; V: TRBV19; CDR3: CASRGVGPEQYF; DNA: TGTGCCAGTCGGGGGGTGGGCCCCGAGCAGTACTTC
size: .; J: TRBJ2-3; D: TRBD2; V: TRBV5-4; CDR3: CASSLLAGTDTQYF; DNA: TGTGCCAGCAGCCTCCTAGCGGGCACAGATACGCAGTATTTT
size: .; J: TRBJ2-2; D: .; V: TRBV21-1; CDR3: CASSKVSPEQLFF; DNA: TGTGCCAGCAGCAAAGTAAGTCCCGAGCAGCTGTTTTTT
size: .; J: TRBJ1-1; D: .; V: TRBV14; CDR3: CASSQDPPYRAFF; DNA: TGTGCCAGCAGCCAAGATCCCCCCTACCGTGCTTTCTTT
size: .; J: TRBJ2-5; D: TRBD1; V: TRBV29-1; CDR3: CSIATGVGETQYF; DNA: TGCAGCATCGCCACAGGGGTCGGCGAGACCCAGTACTTC
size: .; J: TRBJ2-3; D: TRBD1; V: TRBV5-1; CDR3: CASSSSTGIAPGTDTQYF; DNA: TGCGCCAGCTCGTCCTCGACAGGGATCGCCCCCGGCACAGATACGCAGTATTTT
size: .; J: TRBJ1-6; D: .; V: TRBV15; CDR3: CATSPRSYEPLHF; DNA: TGTGCCACCTCCCCCCGATCGTACGAGCCCCTCCACTTT
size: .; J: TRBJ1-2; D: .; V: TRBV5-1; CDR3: CASSSTTANYGYTF; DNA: TGCGCCAGCAGCTCCACGACAGCTAACTATGGCTACACCTTC
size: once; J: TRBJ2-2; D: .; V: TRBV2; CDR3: CASRLTGELFF; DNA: TGTGCCAGCAGGTTAACCGGGGAGCTGTTTTTT
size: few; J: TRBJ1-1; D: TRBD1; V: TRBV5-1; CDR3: CASSSAGQGYTEAFF; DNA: TGCGCCAGCAGCTCCGCCGGACAGGGCTACACTGAAGCTTTCTTT
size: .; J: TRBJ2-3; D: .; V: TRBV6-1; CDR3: CASPELRTDTQYF; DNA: TGTGCCAGCCCGGAGCTCCGCACAGATACGCAGTATTTT
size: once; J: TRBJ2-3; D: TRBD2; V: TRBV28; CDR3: CASSLIVAGGPTDTQYF; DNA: TGTGCCAGCAGTTTAATAGTTGCGGGGGGGCCGACAGATACGCAGTATTTT
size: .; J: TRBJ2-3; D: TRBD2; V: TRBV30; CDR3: CAWSSERGMADTQYF; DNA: TGTGCCTGGAGCTCCGAGCGGGGGATGGCAGATACGCAGTATTTT
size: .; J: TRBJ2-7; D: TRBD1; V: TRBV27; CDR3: CASSFQQGALAYEQYF; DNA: TGTGCCAGCAGTTTTCAACAGGGGGCCCTAGCCTACGAGCAGTACTTC
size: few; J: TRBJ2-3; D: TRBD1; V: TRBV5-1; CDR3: CASSARQGGTHTQYF; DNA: TGCGCCAGCAGCGCGCGACAGGGGGGGACTCATACGCAGTATTTT
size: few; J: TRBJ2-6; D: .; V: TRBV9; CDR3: CASSAGVLGANVLTF; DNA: TGTGCCAGCAGCGCAGGGGTGCTGGGGGCCAACGTCCTGACTTTC
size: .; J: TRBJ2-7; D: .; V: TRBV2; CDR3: CASNSGPFSYEQYF; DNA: TGTGCCAGCAACTCTGGTCCGTTCTCCTACGAGCAGTACTTC